The clone carrying this TCR beta chain was observed a few times. The antigen remains undetermined. TCRdb recomputed calls from the reads with MiXCR, one row per CDR3 protein. The table has over 150,000 distinct CDR3 sequences, about 15% seen once. Germline CDR1 and CDR2: SEHNR and FQNEAQ (reference sequence). V was pared by 5 bases and J by 5 bases, with 18 bases between. CDR3 length: 15 residues. The sample is drawn from a study of T cell repertoires in cytomegalovirus infection. Turning to the study itself: CMV infection and matching HLA type were both indicated by public TCR beta signatures.

Whole-study results and caveats: Ex vivo, HLA-C-restricted CMV-specific TCR beta clonotypes prevailed over the rest of the response. Carriers of CMV and the relevant HLA type were discriminated by public TCR beta frequency.

The TCR sequence derives from a human donor in good health (CMV status not recorded). Some clones in this sample may be carry-over from other donors' samples. The specimen sequenced was CD8+ T cells from PBMCs. The chain combines TRBV7-9 with TRBJ2-5; D call uncertain. CDR3 in amino acids: CASSPLSAVRETQYF. The CDR3 bases are TGTGCCAGCAGCCCCCTCTCGGCAGTCCGCGAGACCCAGTACTTC. The variable domain in full, with the rest retrieved from reference TRBV7-9 and TRBJ2-5, is DTGVSQNPRHKITKRGQNVTFRCDPISEHNRLYWYRQTLGQGPEFLTYFQNEAQLEKSRLLSDRFSAERPKGSFSTLEIQRTEQGDSAMYLCASSPLSAVRETQYFGPGTRLLVL.